The rows below give T cell receptor beta chains drawn from one sample of a study of T cell responses to AZD1222 COVID-19 vaccine. Repertoires were generated with immunoSEQ multiplex PCR, while TCRdb's copy carries only in-frame clones and drops some. This sample yields more than 95,000 clones, of which around 89% are seen a single time; about 17% belongs to the top ten. The starting material was peripheral blood, obtained on day 0 of AZD1222 vaccination. Receptors were obtained from an adult in good health. Each CDR3 is given with its conserved first and last residue. D genes are given only for firm matches. Part of the rows lack a size; the others show once, few, many or a class for expanded clones.

size	J	V	D	DNA	CDR3
-	TRBJ2-7	TRBV5-6	-	TGTGCCAGCAGCCCGACTAGTGGGGACTACGAGCAGTACTTC	CASSPTSGDYEQYF
-	TRBJ1-3	TRBV9	-	TGTGCCAGCAGTGCACACACAGGAACTGGAAACACCATATATTTT	CASSAHTGTGNTIYF
-	TRBJ2-3	TRBV18	-	TGTGCCAGCTCACCGGTGGCAGGAGCTAGCACAGATACGCAGTATTTT	CASSPVAGASTDTQYF
once	TRBJ2-3	TRBV28	TRBD2	TGTGCCAGCAGTTTAAGCGGGGGGTGGGCAGATACGCAGTATTTT	CASSLSGGWADTQYF
-	TRBJ2-7	TRBV2	-	TGTGCCAGCAGGGGGGGTGGAGGGTACACCTACGAGCAGTACTTC	CASRGGGGYTYEQYF
-	TRBJ1-1	TRBV11-2	TRBD1	TGTGCCAGCAGCAAGACAGGGCAAACTGAAGCTTTCTTT	CASSKTGQTEAFF
-	TRBJ2-5	TRBV28	-	TGTGCCAGCAGTAAAGTTTACAGTAGGGGAAAAGAGACCCAGTACTTC	CASSKVYSRGKETQYF
-	TRBJ1-1	TRBV29-1	-	TGCAGCGTGGAAAGCCCCAGGGGCTGGGTAGACACTGAAGCTTTCTTT	CSVESPRGWVDTEAFF
-	TRBJ1-4	TRBV10-1	-	TGCGCCAGCAGTGAAGCAACTAATGAAAAACTGTTTTTT	CASSEATNEKLFF
once	TRBJ2-1	TRBV7-2	TRBD1	TGTGCCAGCAGCTCCCGGGACAGGGGGTACAATGAGCAGTTCTTC	CASSSRDRGYNEQFF
-	TRBJ1-2	TRBV5-1	TRBD1	TGCGCCAGCAGCTCTGACAGGGTGGGAGGCTACACCTTC	CASSSDRVGGYTF
-	TRBJ2-3	TRBV6-4	TRBD1	TGTGCCAGCAGTGAACTAACAGGGGTTGGAACAGATACGCAGTATTTT	CASSELTGVGTDTQYF
-	TRBJ1-5	TRBV2	-	TGTGCCAGCAGTCGGGGGAGAACTAATCAGCCCCAGCATTTT	CASSRGRTNQPQHF
-	TRBJ1-1	TRBV5-5	-	TGTGCCAGCAGCCCCGTTGACGGCCACACTGAAGCTTTCTTT	CASSPVDGHTEAFF
-	TRBJ2-7	TRBV6-5	TRBD2	TGTGCCAGCAGTAGACTAGCAGGCGGTTTGTACGAGCAGTACTTC	CASSRLAGGLYEQYF
-	TRBJ2-2	TRBV5-5	-	TGTGCCAGCAGGACCCCGGAGGTTACCGGGGAGCTGTTTTTT	CASRTPEVTGELFF
-	TRBJ2-1	TRBV7-3	TRBD2	TGTGCCAGCAGCTTAGCTGCCGGGACTACGTACAATGAGCAGTTCTTC	CASSLAAGTTYNEQFF
-	TRBJ1-1	TRBV27	-	TGTGCCAGCAGTTTATCCGGGGGTTTGTACGCTGAAGCTTTCTTT	CASSLSGGLYAEAFF
-	TRBJ1-4	TRBV28	-	TGTGCCAGCAGTTGGCCAACAGGGAGTAATAATGAAAAACTGTTTTTT	CASSWPTGSNNEKLFF
-	TRBJ2-3	TRBV19	TRBD2	TGTGCCAGTAGTATAGCCAGCGGGGGGTATATAGATACGCAGTATTTT	CASSIASGGYIDTQYF
-	TRBJ1-1	TRBV20-1	-	TGCAGTGCGAGGGAGAACACTGAAGCTTTCTTT	CSARENTEAFF
-	TRBJ1-5	TRBV27	-	TGTGCCAGCAGTTTCGGACGGAGCAATCAGCCCCAGCATTTT	CASSFGRSNQPQHF
few	TRBJ2-7	TRBV10-1	-	TGCGCCAGCAGTGAGTCGGGGATGACCTACGAGCAGTACTTC	CASSESGMTYEQYF
-	TRBJ2-1	TRBV9	TRBD1	TGTGCCAGCAGCACCGGGACAGGGTACAATGAGCAGTTCTTC	CASSTGTGYNEQFF
-	TRBJ1-1	TRBV10-3	-	TGTGCCATCAGTGAGTCGACGGGCGGGGGCAGGGGCGGTGGAGCTTTCTTT	CAISESTGGGRGGGAFF
few	TRBJ1-1	TRBV7-3	-	TGTGCCAGCAGCTCGGACGGGAACACTGAAGCTTTCTTT	CASSSDGNTEAFF
few	TRBJ1-2	TRBV5-4	TRBD1	TGTGCCAGCAGCTTAAAACTCGCAGGGGGCATAGACTATGGCTACACCTTC	CASSLKLAGGIDYGYTF
-	TRBJ1-3	TRBV9	-	TGTGCCAGCAGCGTAGCCGGGCGCCCTCCTGGAAACACCATATATTTT	CASSVAGRPPGNTIYF
once	TRBJ2-1	TRBV3-1/TRBV3-2	-	TGTGCCAGCAGCCAAGATCCAGACCTCACAAGGGACAATGAGCAGTTCTTC	CASSQDPDLTRDNEQFF
once	TRBJ2-7	TRBV6-5	TRBD1	TGTGCCAGCAGCGAGAATCGGGACAGATCCTACGAGCAGTACTTC	CASSENRDRSYEQYF
-	TRBJ2-1	TRBV3-1/TRBV3-2	-	TGTGCCAGCAGCCCGCAGAGAGGTAGCTCCTACAATGAGCAGTTCTTC	CASSPQRGSSYNEQFF